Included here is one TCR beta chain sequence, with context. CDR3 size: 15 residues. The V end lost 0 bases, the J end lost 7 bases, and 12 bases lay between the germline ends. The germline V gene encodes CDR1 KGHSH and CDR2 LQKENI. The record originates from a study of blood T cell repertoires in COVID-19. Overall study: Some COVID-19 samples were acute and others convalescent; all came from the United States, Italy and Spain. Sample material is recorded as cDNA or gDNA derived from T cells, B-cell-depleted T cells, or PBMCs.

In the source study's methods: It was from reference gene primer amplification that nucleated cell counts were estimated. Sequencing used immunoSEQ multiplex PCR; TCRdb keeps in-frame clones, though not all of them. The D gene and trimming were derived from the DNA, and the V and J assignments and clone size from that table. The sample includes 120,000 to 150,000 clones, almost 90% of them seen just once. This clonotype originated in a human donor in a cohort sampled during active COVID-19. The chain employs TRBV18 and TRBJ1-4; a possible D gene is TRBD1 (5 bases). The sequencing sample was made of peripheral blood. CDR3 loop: CASSPPPSRVEKLFF. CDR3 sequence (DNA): TGTGCCAGCTCACCACCGCCAAGCAGGGTTGAAAAACTGTTTTTT.